These 9 T cell receptor beta chains originate from one sample sequenced in a study of CD4 T cells in relation to SARS-CoV-2 and coronaviruses. Before the COVID-19 pandemic, during about 2010-2018, CD4+ T cells were taken from unexposed donors. Sequencing used immunoSEQ multiplex PCR; TCRdb keeps in-frame clones, though not all of them. The sample has about 59,000 clones, just over 85% seen once. The material sequenced was memory CD4+ T cells from PBMCs. The receptors were sampled from a human donor in good health.

This clone was seen just once. CDR3 loop: CASSLDTGELFF. The CDR3 DNA reads as TGTGCCAGCAGTCTTGACACCGGGGAGCTGTTTTTT. This chain joins TRBV28 and TRBJ2-2; no clear D. V lost 5 bases and J 3 bases, leaving 4 bases between the germline ends. Germline CDR1 MDHEN, CDR2 SYDVKM. The CDR3 contains 12 residues.

In DNA form, the CDR3 reads TGTGCCAGCAGCCGCACACAAGGCGGTTCTAATGAAAAACTGTTTTTT. Translation: CASSRTQGGSNEKLFF. This chain links TRBV2 with TRBJ1-4; D uncertain. Trimming pared 6 bases from V and 3 bases from J, leaving 17 bases between. Germline V CDR1 and CDR2: SNHLY, FYNNEI. The CDR3 is made up of 16 amino acids.

The chain links TRBV2 to TRBJ1-1; the D gene is possibly TRBD1 (6 bases). The CDR3 spans 13 residues. Germline V lookup: CDR1 SNHLY, CDR2 FYNNEI. Trimming cost V 6 bases and J 2 bases, with 10 bases left between them. The CDR3 DNA is TGTGCCAGCAGCCCACAGGGAAACACTGAAGCTTTCTTT. Protein sequence: CASSPQGNTEAFF.

V and J are TRBV18 and TRBJ1-1; D might be TRBD1 (5 bases). The CDR3 extends over 15 amino acids. V lost 2 bases and J lost 1, with 11 bases in between. The germline V gene encodes CDR1 KGHSH and CDR2 LQKENI. The CDR3, as DNA: TGTGCCAGCTCACCATCCGACGGGACGAACACTGAAGCTTTCTTT. It specifies CASSPSDGTNTEAFF. Complete variable domain (other parts from reference TRBV18 and TRBJ1-1): NAGVMQNPRHLVRRRGQEARLRCSPMKGHSHVYWYRQLPEEGLKFMVYLQKENIIDESGMPKERFSAEFPKEGPSILRIQQVVRGDSAAYFCASSPSDGTNTEAFFGQGTRLTVV.

The J gene is TRBJ2-2, the V gene TRBV5-1, with a possible D match to TRBD2 (6 bases). V lost 6 bases and J lost 5, with 17 bases in between. The germline V gene has CDR1 SGHRS and CDR2 YFSETQ. This CDR3 spans 15 amino acids. The CDR3 DNA is TGCGCCAGCAAAGAGACGGGAGAGCGGACCGGGGAGCTGTTTTTT. Its translation is CASKETGERTGELFF.

The rearrangement joins TRBV28 to TRBJ1-1; D gene ambiguous. Trimming left V 8 bases short and J 0 bases short, with 13 bases between. CDR1 and CDR2 (germline): MDHEN, SYDVKM. The CDR3 length is 14 residues. The CDR3, as DNA: TGTGCCAGCGATAATCGGGTAATGAACACTGAAGCTTTCTTT. Translating gives CASDNRVMNTEAFF.

The rearrangement links TRBV14 to TRBJ2-7; D is ambiguous. Germline lookup yields CDR1 SGHDN and CDR2 FVKESK. This CDR3 comprises 13 residues. V shed 4 bases and J shed 7 bases, with 14 bases lying between them. The CDR3 loop reads CASSPDKVREQYF. CDR3 in DNA: TGTGCCAGCAGCCCTGACAAAGTGAGAGAGCAGTACTTC.

The chain couples TRBV5-1 to TRBJ2-5; D assignment may be TRBD1 or TRBD2 (5 bases each). The CDR3 length is 16 residues. The germline V gene has CDR1 SGHRS and CDR2 YFSETQ. The germline V and J ends were trimmed by 0 bases and 5 bases, with 17 bases remaining between them. CDR3 nucleotides: TGCGCCAGCAGCTTGGCCGGTCCGGGACGTAGGGAGACCCAGTACTTC. It encodes CASSLAGPGRRETQYF.

This clone was seen only a few times. The chain carries TRBV3-1 (or the pseudogene TRBV3-2) and TRBJ2-2, with TRBD1 as a possible D gene (5 bases). The germline V gene has CDR1 LGHDT and CDR2 YNNKEL (reference sequence). CDR3 length: 14 residues. The ends were cut back, 5 bases at V and 3 bases at J, with 10 bases in the middle. The CDR3 here is CASSYDRDTGELFF. The CDR3 DNA reads as TGTGCCAGCAGCTACGACAGAGACACCGGGGAGCTGTTTTTT.